The 23 T cell receptor beta chains listed next were all sequenced from one sample in a study of graft-versus-host responses after intestinal transplantation. For these TCRs, the target antigens are not known. TCRdb's copy holds only in-frame clones and misses some; the assay was immunoSEQ multiplex PCR. This repertoire shows 130,000 or so clones, around nine tenths found once; its top ten account for about 0.16%. The sequenced sample was unstimulated CD4+ T cells sorted from spleen or lymph node cells, obtained before intestinal transplant. The source of these receptors is a human donor who received an intestinal transplant.

V is TRBV6-1 and J is TRBJ2-7; tentatively, D is TRBD1 or TRBD2 (5 bases each). The germline gives CDR1 MNHNS, CDR2 SASEGT. Trimming left V 0 bases short and J 5 bases short, with 8 bases between. The CDR3 is 13 residues long. CDR3 sequence reads: CASSEAGVNEQYF. The CDR3 nucleotides are TGTGCCAGCAGTGAAGCGGGGGTGAACGAGCAGTACTTC.

This chain connects TRBV6-6 to TRBJ2-1; 7 bases agree with TRBD1. The CDR3 has 13 amino acids. Germline CDR1 reads MNHNY; CDR2 reads SVGAGI (reference sequence). Trimming took 0 bases from V and 9 from J; bases not matched to a gene: 2. CDR3: CASSYSGDSEQFF. The DNA for the CDR3 is TGTGCCAGCAGTTACTCCGGGGACAGTGAGCAGTTCTTC.

The V call is TRBV18, the J call TRBJ2-3; maybe TRBD1 (5 bases). The length of the CDR3 is 14 residues. V was trimmed by 4 bases and J by 4 bases, leaving 12 bases between them. Germline lookup yields CDR1 KGHSH and CDR2 LQKENI. The CDR3 bases are TGTGCCAGCTCACTGGGATCAGGGTCAGATACGCAGTATTTT. This gives the protein CASSLGSGSDTQYF.

The chain recombines TRBV5-1 with TRBJ1-2; D is undetermined. The CDR3 is 13 amino acids. The V gene lost 0 bases and the J gene lost 2 bases, with 5 bases spanning the gap. Germline values: CDR1 SGHRS, CDR2 YFSETQ. CDR3 DNA sequence: TGCGCCAGCAGCTTGGGGACGAACTATGGCTACACCTTC. This encodes CASSLGTNYGYTF. Supplemented by reference TRBV5-1 and TRBJ1-2, the full variable domain reads KAGVTQTPRYLIKTRGQQVTLSCSPISGHRSVSWYQQTPGQGLQFLFEYFSETQRNKGNFPGRFSGRQFSNSRSEMNVSTLELGDSALYLCASSLGTNYGYTFGSGTRLTVV.

This chain connects TRBV5-1 to TRBJ2-1, with 8 bases that match TRBD2. CDR1 and CDR2 (germline): SGHRS, YFSETQ. The CDR3 runs 16 residues. J lost 3 bases, V lost 2 bases, and 7 bases had no gene match. The DNA of the CDR3 is TGCGCCAGCAGCTTTGCCGGGACTAGTGACTACAATGAGCAGTTCTTC. Its protein product is CASSFAGTSDYNEQFF.

The chain couples TRBV2 to TRBJ1-2; 8 nucleotides match TRBD1. V lost 7 bases, J lost 6 bases, and 10 bases stayed unmatched. The CDR3 totals 14 residues. Germline V CDR1 and CDR2: SNHLY, FYNNEI. This CDR3 reads CASTRETGADGYTF. The CDR3 DNA sequence: TGTGCCAGCACAAGGGAGACAGGGGCTGATGGCTACACCTTC.

This chain uses TRBV11-3 with TRBJ2-7; D perhaps matches TRBD2 (6 bases). V was clipped by 4 bases and J by 6 bases, with 13 bases between them. The CDR3 runs 13 residues. Germline lookup yields CDR1 SGHNT and CDR2 YENEEA. In DNA form, the CDR3 reads TGTGCCAGCAGCTACGTTCAGGGAGGCGAGCAGTACTTC. This codes for CASSYVQGGEQYF.

This chain links TRBV5-6 with TRBJ2-3, with D possibly being TRBD2 (6 bases). Germline V gives CDR1 SGHDT, CDR2 YYEEEE. Trimming removed 0 bases from V and 3 bases from J, with 17 bases in between. The CDR3 extends over 17 amino acids. CDR3 sequence (DNA): TGTGCCAGCAGCTTGGCGCGGGACTCTCTGGGAACAGATACGCAGTATTTT. It codes for CASSLARDSLGTDTQYF.

The J gene is TRBJ2-3, the V gene TRBV30; TRBD1 matches 7 bases. Germline CDR1 GTSNPN, CDR2 SVGIG (reference sequence). The CDR3 covers 15 residues. With 0 bases clipped from V and 4 bases from J, the junction kept 7 bases outside the gene matches. In DNA form, the CDR3 reads TGTGCCTGGAGTGTACAGGGGAGTCTGGCAGATACGCAGTATTTT. Protein sequence: CAWSVQGSLADTQYF.

J is TRBJ2-3 and V is TRBV5-8; 8 nucleotides align to TRBD2. The CDR3 extends over 15 amino acids. Germline V lookup: CDR1 SGHTS, CDR2 YDEGEE. J lost 1 base, V lost 0 bases, and 1 base had no gene match. Here the CDR3 DNA reads TGTGCCAGCAGCTTGGGGCGGGGGGGCACAGATACGCAGTATTTT. It specifies CASSLGRGGTDTQYF.

The J gene is TRBJ2-7, the V gene TRBV30, with D unresolved. From germline, CDR1 is GTSNPN and CDR2 SVGIG (reference sequence). The ends were cut back, 0 bases at V and 2 bases at J, with 14 bases in the middle. There are 15 residues in the CDR3. The CDR3 coding sequence is TGTGCCTGGAGTGTACTTTTGGGGTTCACCTACGAGCAGTACTTC. Translated: CAWSVLLGFTYEQYF.

This clone appeared a single time. The chain uses TRBV5-6 and TRBJ1-1; 7 bases are a match to TRBD1. Per germline, CDR1 SGHDT and CDR2 YYEEEE. CDR3 length: 13 amino acids. Germline trimming cut 4 bases from V and 7 bases from J; bases unmatched to any gene: 7. CDR3 sequence reads: CASSTQTGYEAFF. CDR3 nucleotides: TGTGCCAGCAGCACCCAGACAGGGTATGAAGCTTTCTTT.

The genes are TRBV5-1 and TRBJ1-6; weak D call: TRBD1 (6 bases). Germline assignment: CDR1 SGHRS and CDR2 YFSETQ. Trimming pared 0 bases from V and 9 bases from J, leaving 13 bases between. CDR3 length: 15 residues. CDR3 DNA sequence: TGCGCCAGCAGCTTGGTTGGGGGCGCCGGTTCACCCCTCCACTTT. Its protein is CASSLVGGAGSPLHF. Looking up the rest from reference TRBV5-1 and TRBJ1-6 gives the full variable domain: KAGVTQTPRYLIKTRGQQVTLSCSPISGHRSVSWYQQTPGQGLQFLFEYFSETQRNKGNFPGRFSGRQFSNSRSEMNVSTLELGDSALYLCASSLVGGAGSPLHFGNGTRLTVT.

The V gene is TRBV18, the J gene TRBJ2-6; no definite D call. The V gene lost 3 bases and the J gene lost 2 bases, with 26 bases spanning the gap. This CDR3 has 21 amino acids. Per germline, CDR1 KGHSH and CDR2 LQKENI. CDR3 protein: CASSPIPSDTERKPGANVLTF. The CDR3 region has the DNA TGTGCCAGCTCACCCATACCCAGCGATACGGAACGAAAACCTGGGGCCAACGTCCTGACTTTC.

The CDR3 nucleotides are TGTGCCAGCAGCTCGGAAGGAGAAACTCCAGAGCAGTACTTC. Translating it yields CASSSEGETPEQYF. This chain joins TRBV5-6 and TRBJ2-7; D is unresolved. Germline-derived CDR1 and CDR2 are SGHDT and YYEEEE. CDR3 length: 14 residues. Deletions cut 3 bases from V and 7 bases from J, with 17 bases between.

This clone occurred once. The rearrangement uses TRBV5-1 and TRBJ2-1; 7 positions agree with TRBD1. This CDR3 has 14 residues. Unmatched junction bases numbered 4, after V lost 1 base and J lost 6 bases. Germline V CDR1 and CDR2: SGHRS, YFSETQ. The CDR3 protein is CASSLTGERNEQFF. The DNA for the CDR3 is TGCGCCAGCAGCTTGACAGGGGAGCGCAATGAGCAGTTCTTC.

The chain has TRBV11-2 and TRBJ2-1; D is perhaps TRBD2 (6 bases). The germline V gene encodes CDR1 SGHAT and CDR2 FQNNGV. This CDR3 spans 15 amino acids. Deletions cut 1 base from V and 3 bases from J, with 10 bases between. CDR3 in amino acids: CASSLARGIYNEQFF. Written as DNA, the CDR3 is TGTGCCAGCAGCTTAGCCCGGGGGATCTACAATGAGCAGTTCTTC.

The chain is built from TRBV19 and TRBJ1-2, with 8 bases fitting TRBD1. CDR3 size: 13 residues. Germline V gene data show CDR1 as LNHDA and CDR2 as SQIVND (reference sequence). J was trimmed by 4 bases and V by 7 bases; bases with no gene match: 5. CDR3 DNA: TGTGCCAGTACCCCAGGGACAGGCTATGGCTACACCTTC. Translating it yields CASTPGTGYGYTF.

Only one count was recorded for this clone. The chain uses TRBV6-4 and TRBJ1-2; 11 nucleotides agree with TRBD1. CDR3 length: 15 residues. CDR1 and CDR2 from the germline V gene are MRHNA and SNTAGT. After removal of 6 bases from V and 2 bases from J, the junction contained 5 bases not matched to a gene. The CDR3 coding sequence is TGTGCCAGCAGGTCGGGGGACAGGGGGAACTATGGCTACACCTTC. Encoded protein: CASRSGDRGNYGYTF.

The rearrangement joins TRBV30 to TRBJ2-5; D is undetermined. The V gene's germline CDR1 is GTSNPN and CDR2 SVGIG (reference sequence). This CDR3 is built from 14 residues. Between the trimmed V and J ends, which lost 2 bases and 5 bases, there was a span of 15 bases. Here the CDR3 reads CAWSSGNLGETQYF. The CDR3 nucleotides read TGTGCCTGGAGTTCAGGCAACCTGGGGGAGACCCAGTACTTC.

V usage is TRBV28 and J usage is TRBJ2-5; no reliable D call. CDR1 is MDHEN and CDR2 is SYDVKM in the germline V gene. This CDR3 has 15 residues. V was cut by 4 bases and J by 5 bases, with 17 bases left in between. CDR3 sequence reads: CASSSPLLLRETQYF. The CDR3 bases are TGTGCCAGCAGTTCTCCCCTCCTACTAAGGGAGACCCAGTACTTC. The complete variable domain, with remaining parts taken from reference TRBV28 and TRBJ2-5, reads DVKVTQSSRYLVKRTGEKVFLECVQDMDHENMFWYRQDPGLGLRLIYFSYDVKMKEKGDIPEGYSVSREKKERFSLILESASTNQTSMYLCASSSPLLLRETQYFGPGTRLLVL.

This chain links TRBV4-2 with TRBJ1-1; D gene unclear. V lost 0 bases and J 6 bases, leaving 8 bases between the germline ends. This CDR3 comprises 13 residues. CDR1 and CDR2 (germline): LGHNA, YNFKEQ. CDR3 nucleotide sequence: TGTGCCAGCAGCCAAGATGAGGGAGCTGAAGCTTTCTTT. The encoded protein is CASSQDEGAEAFF.

The chain carries TRBV20-1 and TRBJ1-2; a possible D gene is TRBD1 (6 bases). The length of the CDR3 is 11 residues. V gave up 6 bases and J gave up 6 bases, with 11 bases separating them. CDR1 and CDR2 from the germline V gene are DFQATT and SNEGSKA (reference sequence). CDR3 protein: CSAGGEDGYTF. The CDR3 region has the DNA TGCAGTGCAGGGGGGGAGGATGGCTACACCTTC.